This TCR beta chain was obtained from a study of T cells in Graves' hyperthyroidism and ophthalmopathy. Study information: Any treatment followed the collection of peripheral blood at initial diagnosis.

This clonotype was recorded at least ten times. Any symptoms of ophthalmopathy came after the first hyperthyroidism diagnosis, from which the blood sample dates. The source material, RNA transcripts, was used to amplify TCR beta CDR3 regions. HTBI primers were used for first-round RT-PCR of the TCR CDR3. In TCRdb, the multiplex PCR reads were re-called with MiXCR into one record per CDR3 protein. The repertoire holds about 290,000 distinct CDR3 sequences, roughly 13% seen once, with 7.5% to 8% in the top ten. The sequence came from a woman in her twenties or thirties with Graves' hyperthyroidism that later progressed to Graves' ophthalmopathy. Sequenced: blood.

The CDR3 DNA follows: TGTGCCAGCGGGCGGCAGGTAAACTACGAGCAGTACTTC. As protein: CASGRQVNYEQYF. The chain is built from TRBV6-1 and TRBJ2-7; unclear D gene. Germline values: CDR1 MNHNS, CDR2 SASEGT. V lost 8 bases and J 3 bases, leaving 14 bases between the germline ends. This CDR3 has 13 amino acids.